These 16 T cell receptor beta chains were sequenced from one sample in a study of cytomegalovirus exposure and HLA in healthy donors. Libraries were prepared by immunoSEQ multiplex PCR; TCRdb keeps only in-frame clonotypes and omits some of them. The sample lists some 140,000 clones, about 86% occurring once. Input material: PBMCs. These receptors were collected from a human donor in good health.

The chain has TRBV4-3 and TRBJ2-7; 9 bases match TRBD1. The CDR3 consists of 16 residues. Germline V gives CDR1 LGHNA, CDR2 YSLEER. The J segment lost 2 bases and the V segment lost 3 bases, leaving 8 bases of the junction unmatched. CDR3 sequence reads: CASSQRVGTGPYEQYF. The CDR3 DNA is TGCGCCAGCAGCCAGAGAGTGGGGACAGGGCCCTACGAGCAGTACTTC.

V usage is TRBV27 and J usage is TRBJ1-1; weak D call: TRBD1 (5 bases). Trimming cost V 10 bases and J 8 bases, with 23 bases left between them. The CDR3 length is 14 residues. Germline lookup yields CDR1 MNHEY and CDR2 SMNVEV (reference sequence). In DNA, the CDR3 is TGTGCCACGATGGCGTGGGGCGCTGTAGGGGAAGCTTTCTTT. Encoded protein: CATMAWGAVGEAFF.

In this sample, this clone turned up a few times. J is TRBJ2-1 and V is TRBV25-1; the D is unclear. Trimming took off 4 bases at V and 4 bases at J, with 8 bases between the two ends. The germline gives CDR1 MGHDK, CDR2 SYGVNS. The CDR3 extends over 13 amino acids. The CDR3 protein is CASSGGGYNEQFF. The CDR3 DNA reads as TGTGCCAGCAGTGGAGGCGGTTACAATGAGCAGTTCTTC.

The rearrangement joins TRBV6-1 to TRBJ2-7; D possibly corresponds to TRBD1 (6 bases). Per germline, CDR1 MNHNS and CDR2 SASEGT. The CDR3 is 12 residues long. Trimming cost V 2 bases and J 11 bases, with 13 bases left between them. The CDR3 is CASSETRTDKYF. The CDR3 region has the DNA TGTGCCAGCAGTGAAACGCGGACAGATAAGTACTTC.

The chain recombines TRBV28 with TRBJ2-7, with 11 bases that match TRBD2. CDR1 MDHEN and CDR2 SYDVKM come from the germline V gene. The CDR3 has 16 residues. Losses at the gene ends were 3 bases for V and 2 bases for J; bases not matched to a gene: 6. The CDR3 spells CASSFPRTSGPYEQYF. CDR3 coding DNA: TGTGCCAGCAGTTTCCCGAGGACTAGCGGGCCCTACGAGCAGTACTTC. The complete variable domain, with remaining parts taken from reference TRBV28 and TRBJ2-7, reads DVKVTQSSRYLVKRTGEKVFLECVQDMDHENMFWYRQDPGLGLRLIYFSYDVKMKEKGDIPEGYSVSREKKERFSLILESASTNQTSMYLCASSFPRTSGPYEQYFGPGTRLTVT.

The chain carries TRBV4-1 and TRBJ1-1; no firm D call. The CDR3 runs 16 residues. V lost 0 bases to trimming and J lost 3 bases, with 14 bases between them. Germline loops: CDR1 MGHRA, CDR2 YSYEKL. This CDR3 is CASSQEEGQLDTEAFF. Here the CDR3 DNA reads TGCGCCAGCAGCCAAGAAGAGGGCCAGTTGGACACTGAAGCTTTCTTT.

The V and J genes are TRBV7-9 and TRBJ1-5; the D is unclear. The V gene's germline CDR1 is SEHNR and CDR2 FQNEAQ (reference sequence). The CDR3 length is 14 residues. Trimming shortened V by 4 bases and J by 3 bases, and 10 bases separated the two germline ends. Written as DNA, the CDR3 is TGTGCCAGCAGCTCGACGGACTTCAATCAGCCCCAGCATTTT. This gives the protein CASSSTDFNQPQHF.

The V and J genes are TRBV11-1 and TRBJ2-5; perhaps TRBD2 as D (6 bases). Looked up from germline, CDR1 is SGHAT and CDR2 is FQDESV (reference sequence). The CDR3 length is 13 residues. V was pared by 4 bases and J by 5 bases, with 11 bases between. CDR3 bases: TGTGCCAGCAGCTCCGGAGGGCCCGAGACCCAGTACTTC. Translating gives CASSSGGPETQYF.

This clone was seen only once. The V and J genes are TRBV4-1 and TRBJ2-5, with 7 bases that match TRBD2. Germline CDR1 and CDR2: MGHRA and YSYEKL. This CDR3 has 14 residues. J gave up 1 base and V 5 bases, and 4 bases lay outside the gene matches. The CDR3 DNA reads TGCGCCAGCAGCAAACTAGCGCTCCAAGAGACCCAGTACTTC. Translation: CASSKLALQETQYF.

The rearrangement joins TRBV7-3 to TRBJ2-7; 9 positions match TRBD2. The CDR3 is 16 residues long. Trimming took 2 bases from V and 9 from J; bases not matched to a gene: 14. Germline V gene lookup returns CDR1 SGHTA and CDR2 FQGTGA. The CDR3 region has the DNA TGTGCCAGCAGCTTATCGGCTAGCGGGGAGAGGGCCACGCAGTACTTC. This gives the protein CASSLSASGERATQYF.

This sequence joins TRBV28 and TRBJ1-2; 9 nucleotides match TRBD1. Trimming cost V 6 bases and J 6 bases; bases outside gene matches: 11. This CDR3 comprises 15 residues. The germline V gene encodes CDR1 MDHEN and CDR2 SYDVKM. Here the CDR3 DNA reads TGTGCCAGCAGCCCAATAGACAGGGGGTTGGATGGCTACACCTTC. Translated: CASSPIDRGLDGYTF.

The chain is built from TRBV6-1 and TRBJ2-3; TRBD2 matches at 8 bases. V lost 5 bases to trimming and J lost 4 bases; unmatched junction nucleotides: 5. Germline loops: CDR1 MNHNS, CDR2 SASEGT. This CDR3 has 14 residues. Here the CDR3 DNA reads TGTGCCAGCAGTTTATTAGCGGGACCAGATACGCAGTATTTT. It specifies CASSLLAGPDTQYF.

This clone appeared a single time. The chain is built from TRBV7-9 and TRBJ2-3, with 11 bases that match TRBD2. J was trimmed by 8 bases and V by 3 bases; bases with no gene match: 7. Per germline, CDR1 SEHNR and CDR2 FQNEAQ (reference sequence). The CDR3 has 15 amino acids. The CDR3 DNA is TGTGCCAGCAGCTTTATAGCGGGGGGGCCCGGTACGCAGTATTTT. Translating gives CASSFIAGGPGTQYF.

The rearrangement uses TRBV7-2 and TRBJ2-1; D may be TRBD1 (5 bases). V lost 2 bases and J lost 4, with 12 bases in between. The CDR3 loop spans 15 amino acids. CDR1 is SGHTA and CDR2 is FQGNSA in the germline V gene. CDR3 region: CASSLIVGPYNEQFF. Here the CDR3 DNA reads TGTGCCAGCAGCTTAATAGTGGGGCCATACAATGAGCAGTTCTTC.

The gene calls are TRBV28 and TRBJ1-1; D possibly corresponds to TRBD1 (5 bases). The CDR3 is 15 residues long. V dropped 6 bases and J dropped 4 bases, with 18 bases sitting between them. Per the germline V gene, CDR1 is MDHEN and CDR2 is SYDVKM. DNA for the CDR3: TGTGCCAGCAGCCCGCTCGTCAGGGTGGCCACTGAAGCTTTCTTT. Its protein is CASSPLVRVATEAFF.

This chain joins TRBV9 and TRBJ2-2; no clear D. This CDR3 has 16 residues. Germline assignment: CDR1 SGDLS and CDR2 YYNGEE. V was shortened by 0 bases and J by 0 bases, with 9 bases between the two germline ends. The chain's CDR3 is CASSVVSFANTGELFF. CDR3 nucleotide sequence: TGTGCCAGCAGCGTAGTTAGTTTCGCGAACACCGGGGAGCTGTTTTTT.